The clone carrying this T cell receptor beta chain was picked up many times. The antigen is undetermined. TCRdb independently ran MiXCR on the multiplex PCR reads; one entry per CDR3 protein. Of about 270,000 distinct CDR3 sequences listed, 30% are singletons. The data derive from a study of breast tumors, draining lymph nodes, adjacent tissues. The lymph nodes were axillary draining lymph nodes from breast cancer patients. The V end lost 0 bases, the J end lost 4 bases, and 14 bases lay between the germline ends. Germline values: CDR1 SGHNT, CDR2 YYREEE (reference sequence). CDR3 size: 15 residues. General study findings and limits: Findings are consistent with lymph node origin and intratumoral expansion of most tumor T cells. Compared with basal-like, luminal-like tumors shared significantly more repertoire with nontumor tissue. Compared with lymph nodes, tumors were less diverse; compared with nontumor tissue, more.

The chain uses TRBV5-4 and TRBJ2-7, with D perhaps TRBD1 or TRBD2 (7 bases each). The origin of this receptor is a female donor with breast cancer. Some clones in this sample may be carry-over from other donors' samples. Sequencing was done on a sample of axillary lymph node tissue. The CDR3 spells CASSLARGGGYEQYF. The CDR3 DNA sequence: TGTGCCAGCAGCTTGGCCAGGGGGGGTGGGTACGAGCAGTACTTC.